This T cell receptor beta chain was sequenced during a study of vaccination effects on CD4 cells after COVID-19. Study as a whole: Participants got two doses of BNT162b2 or mRNA-1273 vaccine.

The CDR3 has 15 residues. Germline CDR1 is MNHNY and CDR2 is SVGAGI (reference sequence). Between the trimmed V and J ends, which lost 2 bases and 1 base, there was a span of 12 bases. Measured with immunoSEQ multiplex PCR; TCRdb has only the in-frame clones, and not every one. The sample records 35,000 to 40,000 clones, roughly 82% being singletons. Scientists isolated CD4+ T cells after a roughly nine-day culture period ended. Fresh IL-2-containing medium replaced half the medium on days 3 and 7. General study results and limits: Among infection- and vaccine-induced clones, marked clonal contraction occurred late after vaccination.

Comment on this clone: As yet, its antigen is unknown.

This clonotype originated in a human donor who received a COVID-19 vaccine. This specimen consisted of CD4+ T cells from PBMCs cultured without peptide, obtained before COVID-19 vaccination. The rearrangement links TRBV6-6 to TRBJ2-7; a weak D match, TRBD1 (7 bases). CDR3 in amino acids: CASSYETGRSYEQYV. The CDR3 coding sequence is TGTGCCAGCAGTTACGAGACAGGGAGGTCCTACGAGCAGTACGTC.